The 3 T cell receptor beta chains below all came from one sample that was sequenced in a study of blood T cell repertoires in COVID-19. Generated by immunoSEQ multiplex PCR, the TCRdb table keeps only in-frame clones and is missing some. The sample yields hundreds of thousands of clones, around 85% seen once. The sample taken for sequencing was peripheral blood. All receptors derive from a man aged 45 to 65 with COVID-19, enrolled during active disease.

The chain uses TRBV2 and TRBJ2-3, with 7 bases fitting TRBD2. The CDR3 is made up of 14 amino acids. Germline V gene data show CDR1 as SNHLY and CDR2 as FYNNEI. The V segment lost 3 bases and the J segment 4 bases; nucleotides outside the gene matches: 4. The CDR3 loop reads CASSEGLAADTQYF. In DNA, the CDR3 is TGTGCCAGCAGTGAGGGCCTAGCGGCAGATACGCAGTATTTT. The full variable domain, with the rest looked up from reference TRBV2 and TRBJ2-3, is EPEVTQTPSHQVTQMGQEVILRCVPISNHLYFYWYRQILGQKVEFLVSFYNNEISEKSEIFDDQFSVERPDGSNFTLKIRSTKLEDSAMYFCASSEGLAADTQYFGPGTRLTVL.

The CDR3 loop is CASSLVRGFVSDSPLHF. The CDR3 region has the DNA TGTGCCAGCAGCTTAGTAAGAGGCTTCGTATCCGATTCACCCCTCCACTTT. The V gene is TRBV7-2, the J gene TRBJ1-6; no reliable D call. Germline V gene lookup returns CDR1 SGHTA and CDR2 FQGNSA. The CDR3 loop spans 17 amino acids. The V and J ends lost 1 base and 8 bases respectively, with 18 bases between them.

The rearrangement links TRBV21-1 to TRBJ1-6; TRBD1 is taken as the D call from the table, unchecked against the DNA. TRBV21-1 is recorded as a pseudogene. This CDR3 is built from 18 residues. The DNA of the CDR3 is TGTGCCAGCAGCAAATGTTTTGGAATTAGGGGGCTTGATTCACCCCTCCACTTT. Translated, it gives CASSKCFGIRGLDSPLHF.